A selection of T cell receptor beta chains follows, all from one sample in a study of a mutant IDH1 vaccine in newly diagnosed glioma. Assay used: immunoSEQ multiplex PCR; TCRdb lists only in-frame clones, some missing. The profile covers 45,000 to 70,000 clones, with about 90% appearing a single time and about 2.7% taken by the ten largest. The specimen comprised PBMCs, sampled from a glioma patient treated with radiotherapy, temozolomide or both. Receptors originate from a man in his fifties with glioma. Each CDR3 is given with its conserved first and last residue. The order of the fields is CDR3 length, clone size, V gene, J gene, D gene, CDR3 protein, CDR3 DNA. A D gene is named only where the DNA matches it firmly. Clone size is given for some rows only: seen once, a few or many times, or a class if the clone is expanded.

CDR3 length: 13; clone size: -; V gene: TRBV25-1; J gene: TRBJ2-7; D gene: TRBD1; CDR3 protein: CASRGTGVYEQYF; CDR3 DNA: TGTGCCAGCAGAGGGACAGGCGTCTACGAGCAGTACTTC
CDR3 length: 16; clone size: -; V gene: TRBV5-5; J gene: TRBJ2-7; D gene: TRBD2; CDR3 protein: CASSPRGSGSSYEQYF; CDR3 DNA: TGTGCCAGCAGCCCCAGAGGTAGCGGGTCTTCCTACGAGCAGTACTTC
CDR3 length: 19; clone size: -; V gene: TRBV21-1; J gene: TRBJ2-2; D gene: -; CDR3 protein: CASSKGKASGRAGTGELFF; CDR3 DNA: TGTGCCAGCAGCAAAGGGAAGGCTAGCGGGAGGGCGGGCACCGGGGAGCTGTTTTTT
CDR3 length: 16; clone size: -; V gene: TRBV4-1; J gene: TRBJ2-1; D gene: TRBD1; CDR3 protein: CASSQDPGTGANEQFF; CDR3 DNA: TGCGCCAGCAGCCAAGACCCCGGGACAGGCGCCAATGAGCAGTTCTTC
CDR3 length: 19; clone size: once; V gene: TRBV10-3; J gene: TRBJ2-3; D gene: TRBD1; CDR3 protein: CAISEPEGGGQGEPDTQYF; CDR3 DNA: TGTGCCATCAGTGAGCCCGAGGGAGGCGGACAGGGAGAACCAGATACGCAGTATTTT
CDR3 length: 14; clone size: -; V gene: TRBV28; J gene: TRBJ2-7; D gene: TRBD1; CDR3 protein: CATLPGQGFHEQYF; CDR3 DNA: TGTGCCACCCTACCGGGACAGGGGTTCCACGAGCAGTACTTC
CDR3 length: 14; clone size: -; V gene: TRBV6-1; J gene: TRBJ1-4; D gene: -; CDR3 protein: CASGRQGANEKLFF; CDR3 DNA: TGTGCCAGCGGTAGACAAGGCGCTAATGAAAAACTGTTTTTT
CDR3 length: 19; clone size: -; V gene: TRBV4-3; J gene: TRBJ1-6; D gene: TRBD1; CDR3 protein: CASSQSPPGQGALNSPLHF; CDR3 DNA: TGCGCCAGCAGCCAAAGCCCCCCGGGACAGGGGGCGCTTAATTCACCCCTCCACTTT
CDR3 length: 14; clone size: -; V gene: TRBV7-2; J gene: TRBJ2-2; D gene: -; CDR3 protein: CASSDIGYTGELFF; CDR3 DNA: TGTGCCAGCAGCGATATCGGGTACACCGGGGAGCTGTTTTTT
CDR3 length: 13; clone size: -; V gene: TRBV28; J gene: TRBJ2-7; D gene: -; CDR3 protein: CASSKGRGYEQYF; CDR3 DNA: TGTGCCAGCAGCAAGGGAAGGGGCTACGAGCAGTACTTC
CDR3 length: 15; clone size: few; V gene: TRBV6-4; J gene: TRBJ2-1; D gene: TRBD2; CDR3 protein: CASSDSTSGSNEQFF; CDR3 DNA: TGTGCCAGCAGTGACTCGACTAGCGGGAGCAATGAGCAGTTCTTC
CDR3 length: 15; clone size: once; V gene: TRBV7-8; J gene: TRBJ1-1; D gene: -; CDR3 protein: CASSLRGPLNTEAFF; CDR3 DNA: TGTGCCAGCAGCCTACGGGGACCGTTGAACACTGAAGCTTTCTTT
CDR3 length: 17; clone size: -; V gene: TRBV11-3; J gene: TRBJ2-5; D gene: -; CDR3 protein: CASSLGYGSGSQETQYF; CDR3 DNA: TGTGCCAGCAGCTTAGGGTACGGTAGCGGTTCCCAAGAGACCCAGTACTTC
CDR3 length: 16; clone size: once; V gene: TRBV19; J gene: TRBJ2-5; D gene: TRBD2; CDR3 protein: CASSRSLAGGMETQYF; CDR3 DNA: TGTGCCAGTAGTAGGAGCCTAGCGGGGGGTATGGAGACCCAGTACTTC
CDR3 length: 18; clone size: -; V gene: TRBV4-3; J gene: TRBJ1-6; D gene: TRBD1; CDR3 protein: CASSQRDRGPSYNSPLHF; CDR3 DNA: TGCGCCAGCAGCCAAAGAGACAGGGGGCCTAGTTATAATTCACCCCTCCACTTT
CDR3 length: 15; clone size: once; V gene: TRBV2; J gene: TRBJ2-5; D gene: TRBD1; CDR3 protein: CASSGGQAGTETQYF; CDR3 DNA: TGTGCCAGCAGCGGGGGACAGGCAGGGACAGAGACCCAGTACTTC
CDR3 length: 14; clone size: -; V gene: TRBV6-6; J gene: TRBJ2-1; D gene: -; CDR3 protein: CASSPPGTYNEQFF; CDR3 DNA: TGTGCCAGCAGCCCCCCAGGGACCTACAATGAGCAGTTCTTC
CDR3 length: 16; clone size: -; V gene: TRBV9; J gene: TRBJ1-2; D gene: TRBD1; CDR3 protein: CASSGGTGGVFYGYTF; CDR3 DNA: TGTGCCAGCAGCGGAGGGACAGGGGGCGTCTTTTATGGCTACACCTTC
CDR3 length: 17; clone size: -; V gene: TRBV9; J gene: TRBJ1-3; D gene: -; CDR3 protein: CASSVNAGGVPGNTIYF; CDR3 DNA: TGTGCCAGCAGCGTCAACGCCGGGGGGGTGCCTGGAAACACCATATATTTT
CDR3 length: 15; clone size: -; V gene: TRBV6-5; J gene: TRBJ1-2; D gene: TRBD1; CDR3 protein: CASSYRGQGYYGYTF; CDR3 DNA: TGTGCCAGCAGTTACCGTGGACAGGGGTACTATGGCTACACCTTC
CDR3 length: 14; clone size: -; V gene: TRBV5-4; J gene: TRBJ1-1; D gene: TRBD1; CDR3 protein: CASSLQGGRTEAFF; CDR3 DNA: TGTGCCAGCAGCCTCCAGGGGGGGAGGACTGAAGCTTTCTTT
CDR3 length: 14; clone size: -; V gene: TRBV5-1; J gene: TRBJ1-5; D gene: -; CDR3 protein: CASSLSLGDQPQHF; CDR3 DNA: TGCGCCAGCAGCCTGAGCTTGGGGGATCAGCCCCAGCATTTT
CDR3 length: 15; clone size: -; V gene: TRBV9; J gene: TRBJ2-2; D gene: -; CDR3 protein: CASSVQRANTGELFF; CDR3 DNA: TGTGCCAGCAGCGTGCAGCGGGCGAACACCGGGGAGCTGTTTTTT
CDR3 length: 17; clone size: once; V gene: TRBV14; J gene: TRBJ2-1; D gene: -; CDR3 protein: CASSPGRTSSSYNEQFF; CDR3 DNA: TGTGCCAGCAGCCCGGGGAGGACGTCGAGCTCCTACAATGAGCAGTTCTTC
CDR3 length: 10; clone size: -; V gene: TRBV19; J gene: TRBJ1-1; D gene: -; CDR3 protein: CASKDSEAFF; CDR3 DNA: TGTGCCAGTAAAGACTCTGAAGCTTTCTTT
CDR3 length: 14; clone size: -; V gene: TRBV2; J gene: TRBJ2-5; D gene: -; CDR3 protein: CASLLLQTQETQYF; CDR3 DNA: TGTGCCAGCCTTCTTCTACAGACGCAAGAGACCCAGTACTTC
CDR3 length: 16; clone size: -; V gene: TRBV18; J gene: TRBJ1-6; D gene: TRBD1; CDR3 protein: CASSPRETGGNSPLHF; CDR3 DNA: TGTGCCAGCTCACCCCGGGAGACAGGGGGGAATTCACCCCTCCACTTT
CDR3 length: 17; clone size: -; V gene: TRBV5-4; J gene: TRBJ2-1; D gene: TRBD1; CDR3 protein: CASSSVIGTGLNNEQFF; CDR3 DNA: TGTGCCAGCAGCTCTGTCATTGGGACAGGACTCAACAATGAGCAGTTCTTC
CDR3 length: 15; clone size: -; V gene: TRBV14; J gene: TRBJ2-7; D gene: -; CDR3 protein: CASSRIQGRSHEQYF; CDR3 DNA: TGTGCCAGCAGCCGGATCCAGGGAAGGTCCCACGAGCAGTACTTC
CDR3 length: 19; clone size: -; V gene: TRBV11-2; J gene: TRBJ2-3; D gene: TRBD2; CDR3 protein: CASSFRTSGGGYTADTQYF; CDR3 DNA: TGTGCCAGCAGCTTTCGGACTAGCGGGGGGGGATACACGGCAGATACGCAGTATTTT